What follows are 8 T cell receptor beta chains derived from one specimen sequenced in a study of blood T cell repertoires in COVID-19. Generated by immunoSEQ multiplex PCR, the TCRdb table keeps only in-frame clones and is missing some. The top ten clones hold 6.5% to 9% of a sample with about 200,000 clones, around 84% of them seen once. The sample was PBMCs or T cells enriched from blood (not recorded which). These receptors were obtained from a middle-aged woman with acute COVID-19.

The chain recombines TRBV14 with TRBJ2-4; the match to TRBD1 covers 7 bases. After removal of 2 bases from V and 1 base from J, the junction contained 5 bases not matched to a gene. From germline, CDR1 is SGHDN and CDR2 FVKESK. The CDR3 runs to 16 residues. CDR3 sequence (DNA): TGTGCCAGCAGCCAAAAGACGGACAGGGCCAAAAACATTCAGTACTTC. Its translation: CASSQKTDRAKNIQYF.

V gene TRBV11-3 combines with J gene TRBJ2-1; the D is unclear. Per the germline V gene, CDR1 is SGHNT and CDR2 is YENEEA. Trimming took 2 bases from V and 3 from J, leaving 8 bases between them. The CDR3 is 14 amino acids. The CDR3 protein is CASSLSTVYNEQFF. For the CDR3, the DNA is TGTGCCAGCAGCTTAAGTACAGTCTACAATGAGCAGTTCTTC.

The V call is TRBV27, the J call TRBJ2-5; weak D call: TRBD2 (6 bases). Germline V gene sequence: CDR1 MNHEY, CDR2 SMNVEV (reference sequence). The V and J ends lost 5 bases and 5 bases respectively, with 15 bases between them. This CDR3 is 14 amino acids long. CDR3 region: CASSPAGLAETQYF. The CDR3 region has the DNA TGTGCCAGCAGTCCGGCGGGGTTAGCTGAGACCCAGTACTTC.

The rearrangement uses TRBV25-1 and TRBJ1-2, with 7 bases aligning to TRBD1. Germline values: CDR1 MGHDK, CDR2 SYGVNS. The V and J ends lost 3 bases and 7 bases, in that order; junction bases with no gene match: 8. This CDR3 is built from 14 residues. CDR3 bases: TGTGCCAGCAGTGAGGCCGGGACAGACATTGGCTACACCTTC. It translates to CASSEAGTDIGYTF.

The CDR3 loop is CASSQRGTGSYNEQFF. CDR3 bases: TGTGCCAGCAGCCAACGAGGGACTGGGTCCTACAATGAGCAGTTCTTC. The V gene is TRBV14, the J gene TRBJ2-1; D is perhaps TRBD2 (6 bases). V was shortened by 2 bases and J by 1 base, with 12 bases between the two germline ends. CDR1 is SGHDN and CDR2 is FVKESK in the germline V gene. This CDR3 comprises 16 residues.

This chain links TRBV2 with TRBJ2-1; D is perhaps TRBD1 (6 bases). The V gene's germline CDR1 is SNHLY and CDR2 FYNNEI. The CDR3 loop spans 14 amino acids. The V end lost 4 bases, the J end lost 6 bases, and 13 bases lay between the germline ends. CDR3 residues: CASSVQGPSNEQFF. CDR3 in DNA: TGTGCCAGCAGTGTGCAGGGGCCGAGCAATGAGCAGTTCTTC. The whole variable domain, filled in from reference TRBV2 and TRBJ2-1, reads EPEVTQTPSHQVTQMGQEVILRCVPISNHLYFYWYRQILGQKVEFLVSFYNNEISEKSEIFDDQFSVERPDGSNFTLKIRSTKLEDSAMYFCASSVQGPSNEQFFGPGTRLTVL.

The V gene is TRBV11-3, the J gene TRBJ2-2, with 7 bases lining up with TRBD1. Trimming at V came to 5 bases and at J to 0 bases, leaving 3 bases not matched to a gene. Germline V gene data show CDR1 as SGHNT and CDR2 as YENEEA. CDR3 length: 15 residues. This CDR3 reads CASSPGQPNTGELFF. As DNA, the CDR3 is TGTGCCAGCAGCCCGGGACAGCCGAACACCGGGGAGCTGTTTTTT.

This chain links TRBV9 with TRBJ1-1, with D maybe TRBD1 (5 bases). Germline V gene sequence: CDR1 SGDLS, CDR2 YYNGEE. Trimming took 0 bases from V and 1 from J, leaving 7 bases between them. This CDR3 has 14 amino acids. The CDR3 region is CASSVAGSNTEAFF. CDR3 nucleotides: TGTGCCAGCAGCGTAGCAGGGTCGAACACTGAAGCTTTCTTT.